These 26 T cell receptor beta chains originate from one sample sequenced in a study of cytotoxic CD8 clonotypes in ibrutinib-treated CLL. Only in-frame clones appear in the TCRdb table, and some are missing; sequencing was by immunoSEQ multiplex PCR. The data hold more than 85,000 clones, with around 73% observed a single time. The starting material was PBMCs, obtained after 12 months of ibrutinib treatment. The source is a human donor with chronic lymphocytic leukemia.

The CDR3 spells CASRATGPNNSPLHF. CDR3 DNA sequence: TGTGCCAGCAGGGCCACCGGTCCCAATAATTCACCCCTCCACTTT. The chain joins TRBV11-3 to TRBJ1-6; no reliable D call. The CDR3 is 15 amino acids. With 6 bases removed from V and 5 bases from J, the gap between germline ends came to 14 bases. The V gene's germline CDR1 is SGHNT and CDR2 YENEEA.

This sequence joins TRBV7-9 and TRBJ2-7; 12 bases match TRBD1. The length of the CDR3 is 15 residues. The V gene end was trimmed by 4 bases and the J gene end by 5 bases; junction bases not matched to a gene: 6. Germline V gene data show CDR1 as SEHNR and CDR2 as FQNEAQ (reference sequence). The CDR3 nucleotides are TGTGCCAGCAGCTACCGGGACAGGGGGCCTCACGAGCAGTACTTC. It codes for CASSYRDRGPHEQYF.

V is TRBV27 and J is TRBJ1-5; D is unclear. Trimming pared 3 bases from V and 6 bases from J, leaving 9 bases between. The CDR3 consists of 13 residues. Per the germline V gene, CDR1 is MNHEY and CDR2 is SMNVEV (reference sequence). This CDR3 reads CASSFGVLQPQHF. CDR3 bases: TGTGCCAGCAGTTTTGGGGTTCTTCAGCCCCAGCATTTT.

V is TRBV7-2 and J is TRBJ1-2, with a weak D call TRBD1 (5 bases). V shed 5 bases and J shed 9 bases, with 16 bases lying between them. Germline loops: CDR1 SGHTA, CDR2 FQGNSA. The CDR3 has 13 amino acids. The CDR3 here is CASSGIWDGSYTF. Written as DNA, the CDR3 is TGTGCCAGCAGCGGGATCTGGGACGGGAGCTACACCTTC.

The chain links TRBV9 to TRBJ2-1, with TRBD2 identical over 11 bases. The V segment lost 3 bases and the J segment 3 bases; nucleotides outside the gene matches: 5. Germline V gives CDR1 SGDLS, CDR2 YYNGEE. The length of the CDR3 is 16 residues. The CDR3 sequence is CASSGQGLAVYNEQFF. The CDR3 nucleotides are TGTGCCAGCAGCGGACAGGGACTAGCGGTCTACAATGAGCAGTTCTTC. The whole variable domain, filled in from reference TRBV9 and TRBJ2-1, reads DSGVTQTPKHLITATGQRVTLRCSPRSGDLSVYWYQQSLDQGLQFLIQYYNGEERAKGNILERFSAQQFPDLHSELNLSSLELGDSALYFCASSGQGLAVYNEQFFGPGTRLTVL.

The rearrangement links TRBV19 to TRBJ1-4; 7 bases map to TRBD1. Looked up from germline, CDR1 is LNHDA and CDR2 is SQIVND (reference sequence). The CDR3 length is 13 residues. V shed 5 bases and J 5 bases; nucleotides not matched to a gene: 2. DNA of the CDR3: TGTGCCAGTAGTTCGACAGGGAATGAAAAACTGTTTTTT. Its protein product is CASSSTGNEKLFF.

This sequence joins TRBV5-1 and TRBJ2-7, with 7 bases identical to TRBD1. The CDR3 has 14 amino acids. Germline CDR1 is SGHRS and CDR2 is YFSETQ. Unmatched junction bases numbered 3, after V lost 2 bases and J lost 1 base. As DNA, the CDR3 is TGCGCCAGCAGCTTATCAGGGGGTTCCTACGAGCAGTACTTC. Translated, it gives CASSLSGGSYEQYF.

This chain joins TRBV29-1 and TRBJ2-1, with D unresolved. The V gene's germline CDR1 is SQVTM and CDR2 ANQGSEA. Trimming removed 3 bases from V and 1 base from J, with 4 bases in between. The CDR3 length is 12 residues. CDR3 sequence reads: CSVDGSYNEQFF. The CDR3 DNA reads TGCAGCGTTGATGGTTCCTACAATGAGCAGTTCTTC.

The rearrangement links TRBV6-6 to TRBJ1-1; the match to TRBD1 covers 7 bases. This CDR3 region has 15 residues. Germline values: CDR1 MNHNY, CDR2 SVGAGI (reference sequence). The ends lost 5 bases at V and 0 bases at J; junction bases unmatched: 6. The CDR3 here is CASSVRQGLNTEAFF. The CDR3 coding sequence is TGTGCCAGCAGTGTGCGACAGGGCCTGAACACTGAAGCTTTCTTT.

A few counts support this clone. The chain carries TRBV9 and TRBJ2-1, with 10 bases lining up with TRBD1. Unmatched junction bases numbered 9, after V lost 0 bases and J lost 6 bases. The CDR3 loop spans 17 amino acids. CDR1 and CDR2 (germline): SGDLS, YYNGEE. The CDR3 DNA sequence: TGTGCCAGCAGCGTAGAACGGGGGACAGGGGACGGCAATGAGCAGTTCTTC. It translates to CASSVERGTGDGNEQFF. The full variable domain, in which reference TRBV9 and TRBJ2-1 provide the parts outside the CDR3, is DSGVTQTPKHLITATGQRVTLRCSPRSGDLSVYWYQQSLDQGLQFLIQYYNGEERAKGNILERFSAQQFPDLHSELNLSSLELGDSALYFCASSVERGTGDGNEQFFGPGTRLTVL.

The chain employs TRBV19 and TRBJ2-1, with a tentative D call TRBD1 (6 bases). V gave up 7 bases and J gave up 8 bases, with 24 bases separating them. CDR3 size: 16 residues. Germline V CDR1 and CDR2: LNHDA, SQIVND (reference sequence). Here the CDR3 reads CASTTPGTTLVDEQFF. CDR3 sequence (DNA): TGTGCCAGTACGACCCCCGGGACAACCCTCGTCGATGAGCAGTTCTTC.

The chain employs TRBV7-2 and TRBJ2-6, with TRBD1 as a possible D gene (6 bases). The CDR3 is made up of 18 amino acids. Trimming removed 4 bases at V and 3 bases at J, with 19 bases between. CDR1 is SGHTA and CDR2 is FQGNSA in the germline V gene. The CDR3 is CASSSPLGQPNGANVLTF. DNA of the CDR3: TGTGCCAGCAGCTCCCCCCTAGGACAGCCTAATGGGGCCAACGTCCTGACTTTC.

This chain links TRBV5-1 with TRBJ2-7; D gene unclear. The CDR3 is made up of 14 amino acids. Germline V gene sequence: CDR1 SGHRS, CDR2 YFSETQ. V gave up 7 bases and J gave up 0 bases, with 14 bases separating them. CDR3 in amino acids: CASAPQRRSYEQYF. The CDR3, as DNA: TGCGCCAGCGCCCCACAGAGACGCTCCTACGAGCAGTACTTC.

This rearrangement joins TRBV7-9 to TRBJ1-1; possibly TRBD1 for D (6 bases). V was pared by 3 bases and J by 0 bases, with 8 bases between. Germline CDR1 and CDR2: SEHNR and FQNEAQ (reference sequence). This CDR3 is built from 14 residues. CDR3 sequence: CASSFGQLNTEAFF. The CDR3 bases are TGTGCCAGCAGCTTCGGACAGTTGAACACTGAAGCTTTCTTT.

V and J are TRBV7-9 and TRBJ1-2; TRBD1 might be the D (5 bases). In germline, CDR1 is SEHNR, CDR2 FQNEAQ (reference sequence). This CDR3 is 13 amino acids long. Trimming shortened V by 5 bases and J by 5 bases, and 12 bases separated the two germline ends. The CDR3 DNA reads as TGTGCCAGCAGCAAGGACAAGGGTTATGGCTACACCTTC. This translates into CASSKDKGYGYTF. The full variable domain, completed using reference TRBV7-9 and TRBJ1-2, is DTGVSQNPRHKITKRGQNVTFRCDPISEHNRLYWYRQTLGQGPEFLTYFQNEAQLEKSRLLSDRFSAERPKGSFSTLEIQRTEQGDSAMYLCASSKDKGYGYTFGSGTRLTVV.

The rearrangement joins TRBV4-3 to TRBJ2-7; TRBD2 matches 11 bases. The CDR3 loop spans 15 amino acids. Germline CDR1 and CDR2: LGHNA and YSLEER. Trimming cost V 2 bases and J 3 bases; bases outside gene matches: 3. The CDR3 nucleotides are TGCGCCAGCAGCCAATTTAGCGGGGGGGACTACGAGCAGTACTTC. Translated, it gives CASSQFSGGDYEQYF.

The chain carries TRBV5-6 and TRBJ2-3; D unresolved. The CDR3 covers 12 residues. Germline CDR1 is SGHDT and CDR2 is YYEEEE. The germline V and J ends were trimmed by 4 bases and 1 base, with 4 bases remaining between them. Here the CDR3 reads CASSAGTDTQYF. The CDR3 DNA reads TGTGCCAGCAGCGCGGGCACAGATACGCAGTATTTT.

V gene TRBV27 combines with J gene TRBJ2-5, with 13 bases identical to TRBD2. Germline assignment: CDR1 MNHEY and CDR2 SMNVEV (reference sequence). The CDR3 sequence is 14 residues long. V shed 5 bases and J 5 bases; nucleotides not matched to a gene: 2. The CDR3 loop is CASSGLAGVETQYF. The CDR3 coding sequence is TGTGCCAGCAGTGGACTAGCGGGGGTCGAGACCCAGTACTTC.

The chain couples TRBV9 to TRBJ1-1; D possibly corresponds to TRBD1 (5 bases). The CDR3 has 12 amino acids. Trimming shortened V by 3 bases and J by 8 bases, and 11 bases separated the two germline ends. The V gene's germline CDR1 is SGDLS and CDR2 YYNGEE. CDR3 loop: CASSARGEEAFF. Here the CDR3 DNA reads TGTGCCAGCAGCGCCCGGGGGGAAGAAGCTTTCTTT. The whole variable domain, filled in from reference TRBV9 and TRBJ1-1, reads DSGVTQTPKHLITATGQRVTLRCSPRSGDLSVYWYQQSLDQGLQFLIQYYNGEERAKGNILERFSAQQFPDLHSELNLSSLELGDSALYFCASSARGEEAFFGQGTRLTVV.

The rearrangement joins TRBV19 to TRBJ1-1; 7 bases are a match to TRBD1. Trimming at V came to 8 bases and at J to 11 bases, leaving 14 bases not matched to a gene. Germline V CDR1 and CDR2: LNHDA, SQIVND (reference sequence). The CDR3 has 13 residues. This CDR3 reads CASRVGQVGYAFF. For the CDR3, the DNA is TGTGCCAGTCGAGTTGGACAGGTCGGTTATGCTTTCTTT.

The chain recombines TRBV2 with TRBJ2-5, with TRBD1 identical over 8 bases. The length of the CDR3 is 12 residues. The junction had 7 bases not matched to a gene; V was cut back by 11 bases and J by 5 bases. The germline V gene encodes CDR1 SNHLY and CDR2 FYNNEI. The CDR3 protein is CAAVRGQETQYF. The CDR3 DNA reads TGTGCCGCAGTCAGGGGGCAGGAGACCCAGTACTTC.

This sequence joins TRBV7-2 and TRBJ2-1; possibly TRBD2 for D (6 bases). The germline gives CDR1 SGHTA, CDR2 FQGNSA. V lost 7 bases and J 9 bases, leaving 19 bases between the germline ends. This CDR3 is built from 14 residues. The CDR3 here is CASTRDLTRGEQFF. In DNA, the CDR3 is TGTGCCAGCACCCGGGACTTGACTAGGGGTGAGCAGTTCTTC.

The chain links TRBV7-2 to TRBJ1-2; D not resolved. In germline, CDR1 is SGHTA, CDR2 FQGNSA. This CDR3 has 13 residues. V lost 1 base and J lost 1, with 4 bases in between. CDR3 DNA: TGTGCCAGCAGCTTAGGAATTAACTATGGCTACACCTTC. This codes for CASSLGINYGYTF.

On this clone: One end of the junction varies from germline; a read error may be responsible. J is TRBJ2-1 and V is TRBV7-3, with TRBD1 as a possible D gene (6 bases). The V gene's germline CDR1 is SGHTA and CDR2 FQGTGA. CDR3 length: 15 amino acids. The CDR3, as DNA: TGTGCCAGCAGCGTAACGGGACAATCAGGCAATGAGCAGTTCTTC. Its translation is CASSVTGQSGNEQFF.

Written as DNA, the CDR3 is TGCGCCAGCAGCCAAGATAAATCAGCCAGCTATGGCTACACCTTC. Its translation: CASSQDKSASYGYTF. The V gene is TRBV4-1, the J gene TRBJ1-2, with D unresolved. The CDR3 runs to 15 residues. From germline, CDR1 is MGHRA and CDR2 YSYEKL. V lost 0 bases, J lost 4 bases, and 12 bases lay in between.

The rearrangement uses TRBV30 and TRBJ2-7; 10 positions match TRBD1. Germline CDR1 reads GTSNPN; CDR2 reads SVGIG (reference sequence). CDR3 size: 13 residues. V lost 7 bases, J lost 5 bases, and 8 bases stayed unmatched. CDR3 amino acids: CASAGTGVHEQYF. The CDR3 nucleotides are TGTGCCTCCGCCGGGACAGGGGTCCACGAGCAGTACTTC.